Each of the 27 T cell receptor beta chains below was sequenced from the same sample in a study of T cell responses to AZD1222 COVID-19 vaccine. Repertoires were generated with immunoSEQ multiplex PCR, while TCRdb's copy carries only in-frame clones and drops some. The table shows some 150,000 clones, with roughly 90% occurring only once. The sample in question was peripheral blood, obtained 28 days after the second AZD1222 dose. These TCRs come from an adult who received the AZD1222 COVID-19 vaccine.

The V call is TRBV7-2, the J call TRBJ2-7, with TRBD1 as a possible D gene (5 bases). This CDR3 contains 14 residues. Germline loops: CDR1 SGHTA, CDR2 FQGNSA. Trimming removed 6 bases from V and 0 bases from J, with 12 bases in between. CDR3 loop: CASRPQANSYEQYF. CDR3 coding DNA: TGTGCCAGCAGACCACAGGCTAACTCCTACGAGCAGTACTTC.

This chain links TRBV19 with TRBJ2-1; D is ambiguous. Germline lookup yields CDR1 LNHDA and CDR2 SQIVND (reference sequence). Deletions cut 1 base from V and 2 bases from J, with 12 bases between. The CDR3 length is 16 residues. The CDR3 DNA sequence: TGTGCCAGTAGTATAGGTTTTCAAAGGACCTACAATGAGCAGTTCTTC. Amino acids: CASSIGFQRTYNEQFF.

The rearrangement joins TRBV15 to TRBJ1-2; D remains unclear. This CDR3 region has 15 residues. Germline V CDR1 and CDR2: LNHNV, YYDKDF (reference sequence). The ends were cut back, 0 bases at V and 4 bases at J, with 12 bases in the middle. The CDR3 nucleotides are TGTGCCACCAGCAGAGATGTACAGTCGGGCTATGGCTACACCTTC. This translates into CATSRDVQSGYGYTF.

V and J are TRBV10-3 and TRBJ1-5; TRBD1 might be the D (6 bases). Trimming shortened V by 2 bases and J by 2 bases, and 13 bases separated the two germline ends. CDR3 size: 16 residues. The germline V gene has CDR1 ENHRY and CDR2 SYGVKD. The CDR3 protein is CAISERGAGGNQPQHF. The CDR3 region has the DNA TGTGCCATCAGTGAGCGGGGGGCAGGGGGCAATCAGCCCCAGCATTTT.

Note on this clone: A read error may account for a junction end that differs from germline. The V call is TRBV27, the J call TRBJ1-2; D may be TRBD1 (5 bases). Germline V gene lookup returns CDR1 MNHEY and CDR2 SMNVEV (reference sequence). The CDR3 length is 15 residues. As DNA, the CDR3 is TGTGCCAGCAGTGTATCCGGGACGGCAATTTATGGCTACACCTTC. This gives the protein CASSVSGTAIYGYTF.

This clone was counted a single time. This chain connects TRBV25-1 to TRBJ1-2; possibly TRBD1 for D (5 bases). The CDR3 covers 14 residues. Per the germline V gene, CDR1 is MGHDK and CDR2 is SYGVNS. Trimming removed 2 bases from V and 8 bases from J, with 15 bases in between. The CDR3, as DNA: TGTGCCAGCAGTGAACCAGCAGGGACGGCCGGCTACACCTTC. Its protein is CASSEPAGTAGYTF.

This clone was detected only once. The chain employs TRBV3-1 (or the pseudogene TRBV3-2) and TRBJ1-5, with D unclear. The germline V and J ends were trimmed by 0 bases and 2 bases, with 2 bases remaining between them. CDR3 length equals 13 residues. The germline CDR1 and CDR2 sequences are LGHDT and YNNKEL (reference sequence). CDR3 in amino acids: CASSQDGNQPQHF. CDR3 bases: TGTGCCAGCAGCCAAGATGGCAATCAGCCCCAGCATTTT.

The chain combines TRBV27 with TRBJ1-6; tentatively, D is TRBD1 (6 bases). CDR3 length equals 15 residues. Germline CDR1 MNHEY, CDR2 SMNVEV (reference sequence). The V gene lost 6 bases and the J gene lost 9 bases, with 18 bases spanning the gap. The CDR3 DNA is TGTGCCAGCAGCTATCGGGGGGGGGCAAGTTCACCCCTCCACTTT. It translates to CASSYRGGASSPLHF.

This rearrangement joins TRBV9 to TRBJ2-1; 7 positions match TRBD2. After removal of 0 bases from V and 1 base from J, the junction contained 1 base not matched to a gene. The CDR3 is made up of 15 amino acids. The V gene's germline CDR1 is SGDLS and CDR2 YYNGEE. The chain's CDR3 is CASSVAGGSYNEQFF. CDR3 sequence (DNA): TGTGCCAGCAGCGTAGCCGGGGGGTCCTACAATGAGCAGTTCTTC.

The gene calls are TRBV5-4 and TRBJ2-2; 7 nucleotides match TRBD1. V lost 4 bases and J lost 0; bases outside the gene matches: 6. The CDR3 is 16 amino acids. Germline CDR1 reads SGHNT; CDR2 reads YYREEE (reference sequence). This CDR3 is CASSPGQRPNTGELFF. The CDR3 coding sequence is TGTGCCAGCAGCCCGGGACAGAGACCGAACACCGGGGAGCTGTTTTTT. Full variable domain (rest looked up from reference TRBV5-4 and TRBJ2-2): ETGVTQSPTHLIKTRGQQVTLRCSSQSGHNTVSWYQQALGQGPQFIFQYYREEENGRGNFPPRFSGLQFPNYSSELNVNALELDDSALYLCASSPGQRPNTGELFFGEGSRLTVL.

This clone has only one observation. V usage is TRBV30 and J usage is TRBJ1-2; D is perhaps TRBD1 (6 bases). The germline V gene encodes CDR1 GTSNPN and CDR2 SVGIG (reference sequence). The V and J ends lost 2 bases and 2 bases respectively, with 15 bases between them. This CDR3 is 15 amino acids long. CDR3 coding DNA: TGTGCCTGGAGTCCCACGGCAGGGGCCAACTATGGCTACACCTTC. It encodes CAWSPTAGANYGYTF.

V is TRBV5-6 and J is TRBJ2-6; D is ambiguous. This CDR3 has 15 amino acids. Germline V gene lookup returns CDR1 SGHDT and CDR2 YYEEEE. V was pared by 4 bases and J by 4 bases, with 12 bases between. CDR3 in amino acids: CASSDTSSGANVLTF. The CDR3 DNA reads as TGTGCCAGCAGCGACACCAGTTCAGGGGCCAACGTCCTGACTTTC.

This clone has just one count. The chain recombines TRBV5-1 with TRBJ1-4; the D is unclear. This CDR3 region has 14 residues. Germline CDR1 SGHRS, CDR2 YFSETQ. Between the trimmed V and J ends, which lost 3 bases and 0 bases, there was a span of 6 bases. The DNA for the CDR3 is TGCGCCAGCAGCTATCAAGCAACTAATGAAAAACTGTTTTTT. This codes for CASSYQATNEKLFF.

The sample holds one count of this clone. The rearrangement uses TRBV5-1 and TRBJ2-3; 9 nucleotides line up with TRBD2. Germline CDR1 reads SGHRS; CDR2 reads YFSETQ. The CDR3 is 16 residues long. V lost 0 bases and J lost 2; bases outside the gene matches: 4. The CDR3 spells CASSLGLAGHTDTQYF. CDR3 DNA sequence: TGCGCCAGCAGCTTGGGGCTAGCGGGACACACAGATACGCAGTATTTT.

V usage is TRBV5-1 and J usage is TRBJ2-5; perhaps TRBD2 as D (6 bases). Germline V CDR1 and CDR2: SGHRS, YFSETQ. V dropped 8 bases and J dropped 2 bases, with 13 bases sitting between them. CDR3 length equals 13 residues. Written as DNA, the CDR3 is TGCGCCAGTAACCGGGACTCACAAGAGACCCAGTACTTC. The encoded protein is CASNRDSQETQYF.

The chain employs TRBV28 and TRBJ1-1; D is ambiguous. V shed 3 bases and J shed 1 base, with 6 bases lying between them. Germline loops: CDR1 MDHEN, CDR2 SYDVKM. CDR3 length: 13 amino acids. CDR3 DNA sequence: TGTGCCAGCAGTTTCGGGAGGAACACTGAAGCTTTCTTT. Translation gives CASSFGRNTEAFF.

The gene calls are TRBV5-1 and TRBJ2-5; 12 bases are shared with TRBD2. The V gene end was trimmed by 3 bases and the J gene end by 4 bases; junction bases not matched to a gene: 7. The CDR3 loop spans 16 amino acids. CDR1 is SGHRS and CDR2 is YFSETQ in the germline V gene. The CDR3 DNA reads as TGCGCCAGCAGCTCACCTAGCGGGAGGGGTGCAGAGACCCAGTACTTC. The encoded protein is CASSSPSGRGAETQYF.

The chain carries TRBV4-3 and TRBJ1-2, with 11 bases aligning to TRBD1. Per the germline V gene, CDR1 is LGHNA and CDR2 is YSLEER. The J segment lost 8 bases and the V segment lost 3 bases, leaving 2 bases of the junction unmatched. The CDR3 is 13 residues long. CDR3 loop: CASSQGQGVGYTF. CDR3 sequence (DNA): TGCGCCAGCAGCCAGGGACAGGGGGTCGGCTACACCTTC.

The chain uses TRBV24-1 and TRBJ2-3; 7 bases are shared with TRBD1. This CDR3 contains 17 residues. Looked up from germline, CDR1 is KGHDR and CDR2 is SFDVKD. V was clipped by 4 bases and J by 3 bases; unmatched bases: 12. The CDR3 loop reads CATSEPRTGLGTDTQYF. The CDR3 coding sequence is TGTGCCACCAGTGAACCAAGGACAGGCCTGGGGACAGATACGCAGTATTTT.

The chain recombines TRBV9 with TRBJ1-2; maybe TRBD1 (6 bases). CDR3 length: 13 residues. With 3 bases removed from V and 5 bases from J, the gap between germline ends came to 11 bases. The germline V gene encodes CDR1 SGDLS and CDR2 YYNGEE. The DNA for the CDR3 is TGTGCCAGCAGCGGCGACAGGCTTTATGGCTACACCTTC. The encoded protein is CASSGDRLYGYTF.

This chain links TRBV11-2 with TRBJ2-5, with D unclear. Germline assignment: CDR1 SGHAT and CDR2 FQNNGV. V shed 5 bases and J shed 2 bases, with 9 bases lying between them. The length of the CDR3 is 13 residues. The CDR3 DNA is TGTGCCAGCAGCCCAAGAATACAAGAGACCCAGTACTTC. Its protein product is CASSPRIQETQYF.

V gene TRBV9 combines with J gene TRBJ1-2, with D unclear. The ends were cut back, 0 bases at V and 7 bases at J, with 16 bases in the middle. The CDR3 has 15 residues. CDR1 SGDLS and CDR2 YYNGEE come from the germline V gene. In DNA form, the CDR3 reads TGTGCCAGCAGCGTAGCCCCCCTCGAGGCAGGTGGCTACACCTTC. Its translation is CASSVAPLEAGGYTF.

The V call is TRBV15, the J call TRBJ1-3; D not resolved. The V and J ends lost 0 bases and 0 bases respectively, with 12 bases between them. In germline, CDR1 is LNHNV, CDR2 YYDKDF (reference sequence). This CDR3 region has 17 residues. The CDR3 protein is CATSRDPTRLSGNTIYF. The CDR3 nucleotides read TGTGCCACCAGCAGAGATCCCACCCGACTCTCTGGAAACACCATATATTTT.

CDR3 region: CASRRGEETEAFF. CDR3 coding DNA: TGTGCCAGCAGGCGGGGAGAGGAGACTGAAGCTTTCTTT. The V gene is TRBV6-5, the J gene TRBJ1-1; D is unresolved. The V and J ends lost 6 bases and 5 bases respectively, with 13 bases between them. Germline V gene lookup returns CDR1 MNHEY and CDR2 SVGAGI. CDR3 length: 13 residues.

V is TRBV24-1 and J is TRBJ2-7, with D possibly TRBD1 on 5 matching bases. This CDR3 spans 14 amino acids. V shed 5 bases and J shed 5 bases, with 15 bases lying between them. The germline V gene has CDR1 KGHDR and CDR2 SFDVKD. CDR3 residues: CATSAAGSLNEQYF. The DNA for the CDR3 is TGTGCCACCAGTGCGGCAGGGTCCTTAAACGAGCAGTACTTC.

The chain's CDR3 is CASSIGVWNTGQPQHF. CDR3 in DNA: TGTGCCAGTAGTATAGGAGTTTGGAACACCGGTCAGCCCCAGCATTTT. The chain has TRBV19 and TRBJ1-5; D gene unclear. Trimming took off 1 base at V and 6 bases at J, with 16 bases between the two ends. Germline values: CDR1 LNHDA, CDR2 SQIVND (reference sequence). This CDR3 spans 16 amino acids.

The chain has TRBV28 and TRBJ1-5, with TRBD1 matching 11 bases. From germline, CDR1 is MDHEN and CDR2 SYDVKM. The CDR3 has 16 residues. V shed 5 bases, J shed 6 bases, and the junction held 9 bases outside the gene matches. This CDR3 is CASSRVYGTGGQPQHF. For the CDR3, the DNA is TGTGCCAGCAGTCGGGTTTACGGGACAGGGGGTCAGCCCCAGCATTTT.